Each of the 21 T cell receptor beta chains below was sequenced from the same sample in a study of PD-1 blockade in classical Hodgkin lymphoma. Noted time point: cycle 4 day 1 (C4D1), after 6 weeks of nivolumab. Exposure to brentuximab vedotin varied, and each patient had relapsed following autologous stem cell transplantation. Measured with immunoSEQ multiplex PCR; TCRdb has only the in-frame clones, and not every one. The sample contains 41,000 or so clones, 60% to 80% of which appear only once. The specimen was peripheral blood mononuclear cells (PBMCs), collected before the fourth cycle of nivolumab. The source is a human donor with classical Hodgkin lymphoma.

The chain uses TRBV28 and TRBJ2-7; unclear D gene. This CDR3 region has 15 residues. Germline-derived CDR1 and CDR2 are MDHEN and SYDVKM. V lost 3 bases to trimming and J lost 3 bases, with 15 bases between them. CDR3 in DNA: TGTGCCAGCAGTTTCCTAGAGAAGGGTCGCTACGAGCAGTACTTC. Its protein is CASSFLEKGRYEQYF.

The chain employs TRBV2 and TRBJ2-5; D remains ambiguous. The CDR3 is made up of 12 amino acids. Trimming took off 0 bases at V and 3 bases at J, with 2 bases between the two ends. The germline CDR1 and CDR2 sequences are SNHLY and FYNNEI. The CDR3 bases are TGTGCCAGCAGTGAAGCTGAAGAGACCCAGTACTTC. Translation gives CASSEAEETQYF.

The J gene is TRBJ2-1, the V gene TRBV5-1; 7 bases line up with TRBD1. Germline values: CDR1 SGHRS, CDR2 YFSETQ. CDR3 length equals 15 residues. With 3 bases clipped from V and 5 bases from J, the junction kept 8 bases outside the gene matches. CDR3 in DNA: TGCGCCAGCAGCTCCGGGACAGTAAGCAACAATGAGCAGTTCTTC. Translating gives CASSSGTVSNNEQFF.

The chain employs TRBV5-8 and TRBJ1-4; no definite D call. Deletions cut 5 bases from V and 10 bases from J, with 15 bases between. The CDR3 covers 13 residues. The germline gives CDR1 SGHTS, CDR2 YDEGEE. The CDR3 DNA sequence: TGTGCCAGCAGTCACAGACCTAGTGGAAAACTGTTTTTT. Its translation is CASSHRPSGKLFF.

This clone came up a few times. The chain has TRBV6-1 and TRBJ2-5; D may correspond to TRBD1 or TRBD2 (5 bases each). The V gene's germline CDR1 is MNHNS and CDR2 SASEGT. V shed 3 bases and J shed 5 bases, with 10 bases lying between them. This CDR3 spans 13 amino acids. CDR3 in DNA: TGTGCCAGCAGTGAGTTGGGGGTGGAGACCCAGTACTTC. As protein: CASSELGVETQYF.

As for this clone: The same CDR3 also results from other DNA sequences found in this sample. The chain combines TRBV27 with TRBJ2-1, with TRBD2 matching over 14 bases. CDR3 length: 17 amino acids. Germline-derived CDR1 and CDR2 are MNHEY and SMNVEV (reference sequence). V lost 2 bases, J lost 2 bases, and 2 bases stayed unmatched. CDR3 sequence: CASSLGTSGGPYNEQFF. The CDR3 DNA is TGTGCCAGCAGTTTAGGGACTAGCGGGGGCCCCTACAATGAGCAGTTCTTC.

This chain joins TRBV2 and TRBJ2-1, with 7 bases matching TRBD1. Trimming took 8 bases from V and 6 from J; bases not matched to a gene: 4. Germline lookup yields CDR1 SNHLY and CDR2 FYNNEI. There are 12 residues in the CDR3. The CDR3 sequence is CASDTGANEQFF. As DNA, the CDR3 is TGTGCCAGCGATACAGGGGCCAATGAGCAGTTCTTC.

A few counts support this clone. This chain connects TRBV5-1 to TRBJ2-2; D unclear. V was pared by 0 bases and J by 6 bases, with 6 bases between. CDR1 is SGHRS, CDR2 YFSETQ, per germline. This CDR3 is 13 amino acids long. CDR3 DNA sequence: TGCGCCAGCAGCTTGGACCCCGCCGGGGAGCTGTTTTTT. Amino acid sequence: CASSLDPAGELFF.

The DNA of the CDR3 is TGTGCCAGCAGTTACGCCGGGACGCACACCGGGGAGCTGTTTTTT. This translates into CASSYAGTHTGELFF. The chain combines TRBV6-5 with TRBJ2-2; TRBD1 or TRBD2 may be the D gene (5 bases each). The V end was cut by 2 bases, the J end by 3 bases, with 10 bases between. The CDR3 contains 15 residues. Germline CDR1 reads MNHEY; CDR2 reads SVGAGI.

This clone was counted a few times. V is TRBV7-2 and J is TRBJ1-5; D remains ambiguous. CDR3 length: 12 residues. Germline V CDR1 and CDR2: SGHTA, FQGNSA. Deletions cut 1 base from V and 5 bases from J, with 3 bases between. The CDR3 loop is CASSLVDQPQHF. Written as DNA, the CDR3 is TGTGCCAGCAGCTTAGTCGATCAGCCCCAGCATTTT.

The chain uses TRBV10-3 and TRBJ1-2, with TRBD1 matching 7 bases. The trim removed 3 bases at V and 5 bases at J, leaving 6 bases unmatched. Germline assignment: CDR1 ENHRY and CDR2 SYGVKD. CDR3 length: 14 amino acids. The CDR3 region is CAISESGTDYGYTF. The CDR3 DNA follows: TGTGCCATCAGTGAATCCGGGACAGATTATGGCTACACCTTC.

This chain links TRBV7-2 with TRBJ2-7; 8 bases line up with TRBD2. The CDR3 is 17 residues long. J gave up 5 bases and V 2 bases, and 14 bases lay outside the gene matches. Germline CDR1 reads SGHTA; CDR2 reads FQGNSA. The CDR3 sequence is CASSLNAPGTSIHEQYF. CDR3 bases: TGTGCCAGCAGCTTAAACGCCCCCGGGACTAGTATCCACGAGCAGTACTTC.

The chain uses TRBV7-2 and TRBJ1-5; possible D gene TRBD1, 5 bases. The ends were cut back, 2 bases at V and 1 base at J, with 9 bases in the middle. This CDR3 spans 15 amino acids. Germline V gene lookup returns CDR1 SGHTA and CDR2 FQGNSA. This CDR3 reads CASSLSGDSNQPQHF. The CDR3 bases are TGTGCCAGCAGCTTATCGGGGGACAGCAATCAGCCCCAGCATTTT.

The V gene is TRBV7-2, the J gene TRBJ2-5; TRBD2 agrees at 9 bases. The CDR3 length is 16 residues. The V segment lost 1 base and the J segment 4 bases; nucleotides outside the gene matches: 7. From germline, CDR1 is SGHTA and CDR2 FQGNSA. CDR3 region: CASSLVGGLAAETQYF. The DNA for the CDR3 is TGTGCCAGCAGCTTAGTAGGGGGACTAGCTGCAGAGACCCAGTACTTC.

This clone is deemed medium-sized. This sequence joins TRBV27 and TRBJ1-1; D not resolved. The V gene lost 1 base and the J gene lost 1 base, with 4 bases spanning the gap. Germline-derived CDR1 and CDR2 are MNHEY and SMNVEV (reference sequence). CDR3 length equals 13 residues. The CDR3 reads CASSLFGNTEAFF. As DNA, the CDR3 is TGTGCCAGCAGTTTATTCGGGAACACTGAAGCTTTCTTT.

The chain employs TRBV7-9 and TRBJ2-3; D perhaps matches TRBD1 (6 bases). The CDR3 length is 15 residues. Trimming took 4 bases from V and 2 from J, leaving 13 bases between them. The germline V gene encodes CDR1 SEHNR and CDR2 FQNEAQ (reference sequence). CDR3 sequence reads: CASSSQDSTTDTQYF. In DNA form, the CDR3 reads TGTGCCAGCAGCTCCCAGGACAGCACCACAGATACGCAGTATTTT.

By share, this clone ranks as medium-sized. The CDR3 is CASSSGDRRHGYTF. In DNA form, the CDR3 reads TGTGCCAGCAGCTCCGGGGACAGGAGGCATGGCTACACCTTC. This chain joins TRBV7-9 and TRBJ1-2; TRBD1 agrees at 8 bases. J lost 6 bases, V lost 4 bases, and 7 bases had no gene match. Germline CDR1 SEHNR, CDR2 FQNEAQ (reference sequence). The CDR3 length is 14 residues.

The genes are TRBV10-3 and TRBJ1-5; unclear D gene. The CDR3 spans 13 residues. CDR1 is ENHRY, CDR2 SYGVKD, per germline. The V gene lost 2 bases and the J gene lost 2 bases, with 4 bases spanning the gap. This CDR3 reads CAISEAGNQPQHF. The CDR3 region has the DNA TGTGCCATCAGTGAGGCAGGCAATCAGCCCCAGCATTTT.

This rearrangement joins TRBV5-4 to TRBJ1-1; D remains unclear. V dropped 3 bases and J dropped 8 bases, with 11 bases sitting between them. CDR1 and CDR2 from the germline V gene are SGHNT and YYREEE (reference sequence). The length of the CDR3 is 12 residues. The CDR3 loop is CASSSNPAEAFF. Here the CDR3 DNA reads TGTGCCAGCAGCTCTAACCCAGCAGAAGCTTTCTTT.

The chain recombines TRBV4-2 with TRBJ2-3; 10 nucleotides match TRBD2. This CDR3 is 16 amino acids long. Looked up from germline, CDR1 is LGHNA and CDR2 is YNFKEQ. With 0 bases clipped from V and 4 bases from J, the junction kept 4 bases outside the gene matches. DNA of the CDR3: TGTGCCAGCAGCCAAGAACCGGGACTAGCGTCAGATACGCAGTATTTT. Protein sequence: CASSQEPGLASDTQYF.

In this sample, this clone is medium-sized. This chain links TRBV2 with TRBJ2-2; 10 positions agree with TRBD2. With 4 bases clipped from V and 1 base from J, the junction kept 6 bases outside the gene matches. The CDR3 is 17 amino acids. From germline, CDR1 is SNHLY and CDR2 FYNNEI. CDR3 DNA: TGTGCCAGCAGTGTTAGCGGGGGGAGCTTGAACACCGGGGAGCTGTTTTTT. Encoded protein: CASSVSGGSLNTGELFF.